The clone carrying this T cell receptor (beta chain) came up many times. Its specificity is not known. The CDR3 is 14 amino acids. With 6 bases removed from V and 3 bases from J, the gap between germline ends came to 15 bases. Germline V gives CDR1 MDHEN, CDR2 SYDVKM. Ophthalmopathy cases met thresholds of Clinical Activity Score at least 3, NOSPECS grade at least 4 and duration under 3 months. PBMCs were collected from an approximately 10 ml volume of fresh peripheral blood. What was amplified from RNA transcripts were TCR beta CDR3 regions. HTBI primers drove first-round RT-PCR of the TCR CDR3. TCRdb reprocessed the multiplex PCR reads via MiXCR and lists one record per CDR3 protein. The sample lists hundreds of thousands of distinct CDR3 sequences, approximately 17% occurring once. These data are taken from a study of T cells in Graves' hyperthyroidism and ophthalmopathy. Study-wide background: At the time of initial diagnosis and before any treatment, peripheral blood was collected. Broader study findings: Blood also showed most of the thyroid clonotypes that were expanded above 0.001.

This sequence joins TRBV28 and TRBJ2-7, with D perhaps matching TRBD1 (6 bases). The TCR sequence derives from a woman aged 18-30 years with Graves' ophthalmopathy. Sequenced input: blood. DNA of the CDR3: TGTGCCAGCAGCGAAACGGGACACCTCTACGAGCAGTACTTC. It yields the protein CASSETGHLYEQYF.